This T cell receptor (beta chain) was captured by sequencing in a study of blood T cell repertoires in COVID-19. Study-wide background: COVID-19 samples, acute and convalescent, were from the United States, Italy and Spain. The cDNA or gDNA used as material had been derived from T cells, B-cell-depleted T cells, or PBMCs.

From germline, CDR1 is SGHDN and CDR2 FVKESK. The length of the CDR3 is 16 residues. Trimming cost V 5 bases and J 9 bases; bases outside gene matches: 12. Per the study methods: Quantification of nucleated cells was approximated via reference gene primer amplification. Profiled with immunoSEQ multiplex PCR; TCRdb holds only in-frame clones, not every one. V, J and clone size are those of that table, while D and trimming were read from the DNA. The table includes roughly 220,000 clones, approximately 80% detected once. The specimen was peripheral blood. This sequence was found in a woman aged 40 to 49 who had recovered from COVID-19. This chain joins TRBV14 and TRBJ2-1, with 11 bases fitting TRBD2. The CDR3, as DNA: TGTGCCAGCAGCTTGCGGACTAGCGGGCCTTATAGTGAGCAGTTCTTC. It encodes CASSLRTSGPYSEQFF. Variable domain in full (rest from reference TRBV14 and TRBJ2-1): EAGVTQFPSHSVIEKGQTVTLRCDPISGHDNLYWYRRVMGKEIKFLLHFVKESKQDESGMPNNRFLAERTGGTYSTLKVQPAELEDSGVYFCASSLRTSGPYSEQFFGPGTRLTVL.